Listed here is a single T cell receptor (beta chain). Its antigen is still unknown. These data are taken from a study of T cells in narcolepsy. For the study at large: Enrolled donors included narcolepsy type 1 or type 2 patients and healthy controls.

Per germline, CDR1 LNHDA and CDR2 SQIVND (reference sequence). Trimming left V 6 bases short and J 8 bases short, with 22 bases between. The CDR3 has 15 residues. General study results and limits: Some memory CD4+ repertoires had no autoreactive clone sequences. Comparing one patient's CSF and blood CD4+ clonotypes highlighted HCRT- and TRIB2-specific autoreactive clonotypes. Autoreactive clonotypes reportedly recurred in blood of same and different patients, not controls.

The repertoire was sequenced with immunoSEQ multiplex PCR; TCRdb's copy has only in-frame clones and lacks some. The repertoire holds roughly 25,000 clones, with more than 80% as singletons. Sequencing was performed on CD45RA- memory CD4+ T cells from PBMCs. This clonotype was obtained from a human donor with narcolepsy. V gene TRBV19 combines with J gene TRBJ1-2; D is possibly TRBD1 (5 bases). CDR3 loop: CASRPIRVSAWGYTF. The CDR3 DNA follows: TGTGCCAGTAGACCAATCAGGGTCAGCGCGTGGGGCTACACCTTC.